These 25 T cell receptor beta chains share one sample of origin, sequenced in a study of cytomegalovirus exposure and HLA in healthy donors. Primers: 60 Vbeta forward and 13 Jbeta reverse. Here immunoSEQ multiplex PCR was the method, and the copy in TCRdb shows in-frame clones only, minus some. In the table there are 90,000 to 150,000 clones, about three quarters of which are singletons. Specimen: PBMCs. Receptors were obtained from a young woman in good health and CMV-seropositive.

This rearrangement joins TRBV4-1 to TRBJ2-5; 10 bases are a match to TRBD1. The CDR3 is 16 residues long. Germline CDR1 and CDR2: MGHRA and YSYEKL. The junction had 10 bases not matched to a gene; V was cut back by 4 bases and J by 5 bases. DNA for the CDR3: TGCGCCAGCAGCCTATCCGGGACAGGGGTGGCGGAGACCCAGTACTTC. Its protein product is CASSLSGTGVAETQYF.

The CDR3 DNA sequence: TGCAGCGGCCGGGACAGCCACTATGGCTACACCTTC. Protein: CSGRDSHYGYTF. The genes are TRBV29-1 and TRBJ1-2, with 7 bases lining up with TRBD1. CDR1 and CDR2 (germline): SQVTM, ANQGSEA. Trimming removed 7 bases from V and 3 bases from J; junction bases left unmatched: 5. CDR3 size: 12 residues.

The chain is built from TRBV28 and TRBJ2-3; the D gene is possibly TRBD2 (6 bases). CDR1 and CDR2 (germline): MDHEN, SYDVKM. This CDR3 region has 16 residues. V lost 6 bases and J lost 6, with 22 bases in between. DNA for the CDR3: TGTGCCAGCAGACCGACCGCGGGGTGGGTAGACGATACGCAGTATTTT. It encodes CASRPTAGWVDDTQYF.

The rearrangement joins TRBV29-1 to TRBJ2-1, with D possibly being TRBD1 (6 bases). The CDR3 spans 13 residues. V gave up 6 bases and J gave up 0 bases, with 9 bases separating them. Germline V gene data show CDR1 as SQVTM and CDR2 as ANQGSEA. For the CDR3, the DNA is TGCAGCGTCACAGGGAGCTCCTACAATGAGCAGTTCTTC. Its protein is CSVTGSSYNEQFF.

V gene TRBV11-2 combines with J gene TRBJ1-4; a possible D gene is TRBD1 (5 bases). This CDR3 contains 14 residues. Germline V gene data show CDR1 as SGHAT and CDR2 as FQNNGV. V dropped 1 base and J dropped 5 bases, with 8 bases sitting between them. The CDR3 region has the DNA TGTGCCAGCAGCTTAGCGGGGGGGAATGAAAAACTGTTTTTT. Translated: CASSLAGGNEKLFF.

The chain has TRBV5-1 and TRBJ1-2; D not resolved. Trimming pared 4 bases from V and 7 bases from J, leaving 17 bases between. Germline CDR1 SGHRS, CDR2 YFSETQ. This CDR3 is built from 14 residues. The CDR3: CASSPQASSGGYTF. CDR3 nucleotide sequence: TGCGCCAGCAGCCCCCAAGCTTCGAGCGGTGGCTACACCTTC. The full variable domain, rest sourced from reference TRBV5-1 and TRBJ1-2, is KAGVTQTPRYLIKTRGQQVTLSCSPISGHRSVSWYQQTPGQGLQFLFEYFSETQRNKGNFPGRFSGRQFSNSRSEMNVSTLELGDSALYLCASSPQASSGGYTFGSGTRLTVV.

V and J are TRBV6-5 and TRBJ2-1; 7 bases fit TRBD1. The CDR3 consists of 14 residues. The ends lost 4 bases at V and 3 bases at J; junction bases unmatched: 3. Germline CDR1 is MNHEY and CDR2 is SVGAGI. CDR3 sequence (DNA): TGTGCCAGCAGTTCTACAGGGGACTACAATGAGCAGTTCTTC. Translated: CASSSTGDYNEQFF.

This clone was seen a single time. J is TRBJ2-7 and V is TRBV5-1, with 7 bases aligning to TRBD1. Germline trimming cut 5 bases from V and 0 bases from J; bases unmatched to any gene: 8. Germline loops: CDR1 SGHRS, CDR2 YFSETQ. The CDR3 runs to 15 residues. The DNA of the CDR3 is TGCGCCAGCAGTCACGGACAGGTGAGCTCCTACGAGCAGTACTTC. Protein sequence: CASSHGQVSSYEQYF.

This chain joins TRBV7-9 and TRBJ1-3; 8 nucleotides line up with TRBD1. The CDR3 has 17 amino acids. Trimming took 4 bases from V and 8 from J; bases not matched to a gene: 16. Germline V CDR1 and CDR2: SEHNR, FQNEAQ (reference sequence). CDR3 nucleotide sequence: TGTGCCAGCAGCTCCCCCGACAGGGGCGCTAGTGTGGACACCATATATTTT. It translates to CASSSPDRGASVDTIYF.

The chain combines TRBV4-2 with TRBJ2-7; 9 nucleotides agree with TRBD1. The CDR3 spans 18 residues. Germline assignment: CDR1 LGHNA and CDR2 YNFKEQ. J lost 1 base, V lost 0 bases, and 10 bases had no gene match. The CDR3 sequence is CASSQDQSGTGISYEQYF. The CDR3 coding sequence is TGTGCCAGCAGCCAAGATCAGTCTGGGACAGGGATTTCCTACGAGCAGTACTTC.

This clone was counted a single time. The genes are TRBV5-6 and TRBJ2-7; 12 bases are a match to TRBD2. Trimming took 2 bases from V and 0 from J; bases not matched to a gene: 0. The CDR3 covers 15 residues. Germline V gene sequence: CDR1 SGHDT, CDR2 YYEEEE. The CDR3 loop reads CASSLLAGGSYEQYF. The CDR3 nucleotides are TGTGCCAGCAGCTTACTAGCGGGGGGCTCCTACGAGCAGTACTTC.

V usage is TRBV9 and J usage is TRBJ1-1; D not certain. Germline assignment: CDR1 SGDLS and CDR2 YYNGEE. The CDR3 covers 14 residues. V was cut by 4 bases and J by 1 base, with 11 bases left in between. CDR3 nucleotides: TGTGCCAGCAGCCCCCAGTCCAAGAACACTGAAGCTTTCTTT. Its translation: CASSPQSKNTEAFF.

The chain employs TRBV9 and TRBJ2-5; tentative D call: TRBD1 (6 bases). V was trimmed by 3 bases and J by 4 bases, leaving 13 bases between them. The CDR3 runs 14 residues. CDR1 and CDR2 (germline): SGDLS, YYNGEE. The chain's CDR3 is CASSAPGRGETQYF. For the CDR3, the DNA is TGTGCCAGCAGCGCCCCGGGCAGGGGAGAGACCCAGTACTTC.

In this sample, this clone turned up once. The J gene is TRBJ2-3, the V gene TRBV5-4; TRBD2 matches 8 bases. This CDR3 comprises 17 residues. Germline V gene sequence: CDR1 SGHNT, CDR2 YYREEE (reference sequence). J gave up 4 bases and V 3 bases, and 13 bases lay outside the gene matches. The CDR3 DNA reads TGTGCCAGCAGCTCCGCGCTAGGGACTAGATATCCAGATACGCAGTATTTT. Amino acid sequence: CASSSALGTRYPDTQYF.

This clone was seen more than once but under ten times. The V and J genes are TRBV5-6 and TRBJ2-7, with TRBD1 matching 10 bases. CDR1 is SGHDT, CDR2 YYEEEE, per germline. The V segment lost 4 bases and the J segment 4 bases; nucleotides outside the gene matches: 5. The CDR3 sequence is 14 residues long. The chain's CDR3 is CASSVGDRGYEQYF. As DNA, the CDR3 is TGTGCCAGCAGCGTCGGGGACAGGGGATACGAGCAGTACTTC.

The rearrangement joins TRBV5-4 to TRBJ2-7, with TRBD1 matching over 12 bases. The trim removed 1 base at V and 2 bases at J, leaving 4 bases unmatched. This CDR3 spans 16 amino acids. Germline CDR1 SGHNT, CDR2 YYREEE (reference sequence). CDR3 region: CASSLLGQGATYEQYF. The CDR3 bases are TGTGCCAGCAGCTTGTTGGGACAGGGGGCAACCTACGAGCAGTACTTC.

This clone came up a few times. This chain joins TRBV7-9 and TRBJ2-3; 12 nucleotides line up with TRBD2. The length of the CDR3 is 19 residues. Germline lookup yields CDR1 SEHNR and CDR2 FQNEAQ (reference sequence). Losses at the gene ends were 5 bases for V and 6 bases for J; bases not matched to a gene: 18. DNA of the CDR3: TGTGCCAGCAGCCCCTCATTCCCCTCTAGCGGGGGGGCCCGGGATACGCAGTATTTT. Its translation is CASSPSFPSSGGARDTQYF. Full variable domain (rest looked up from reference TRBV7-9 and TRBJ2-3): DTGVSQNPRHKITKRGQNVTFRCDPISEHNRLYWYRQTLGQGPEFLTYFQNEAQLEKSRLLSDRFSAERPKGSFSTLEIQRTEQGDSAMYLCASSPSFPSSGGARDTQYFGPGTRLTVL.

The J gene is TRBJ2-7, the V gene TRBV18, with D possibly being TRBD1 (6 bases). V was cut by 3 bases and J by 3 bases, with 12 bases left in between. The CDR3 consists of 14 residues. The germline V gene has CDR1 KGHSH and CDR2 LQKENI. The CDR3 here is CASSPGAGFYEQYF. The CDR3 DNA follows: TGTGCCAGCTCACCGGGGGCAGGGTTCTACGAGCAGTACTTC.

This clone appeared once. The chain joins TRBV11-3 to TRBJ2-5; 10 bases line up with TRBD1. This CDR3 region has 15 residues. Germline-derived CDR1 and CDR2 are SGHNT and YENEEA. The V and J ends lost 5 bases and 3 bases, in that order; junction bases with no gene match: 6. CDR3 in DNA: TGTGCCAGCAGCCTCGGGACAGGGGCAGAAGAGACCCAGTACTTC. Its translation: CASSLGTGAEETQYF.

This clone was picked up a small number of times. This chain connects TRBV28 to TRBJ2-7, with D possibly being TRBD1 (6 bases). This CDR3 spans 12 amino acids. Germline CDR1 MDHEN, CDR2 SYDVKM. V dropped 7 bases and J dropped 5 bases, with 12 bases sitting between them. The CDR3 nucleotides are TGTGCCAGCACCCTAGGGGGTCACGAGCAGTACTTC. This encodes CASTLGGHEQYF.

The rearrangement joins TRBV11-2 to TRBJ2-7, with a weak D call TRBD1 (5 bases). CDR1 and CDR2 from the germline V gene are SGHAT and FQNNGV. CDR3 size: 15 residues. The ends were cut back, 6 bases at V and 3 bases at J, with 18 bases in the middle. CDR3 loop: CASSVNVDSGYEQYF. The CDR3 region has the DNA TGTGCCAGCAGTGTAAACGTCGACAGTGGCTACGAGCAGTACTTC.

The CDR3 protein is CASSLDRGGQYF. The CDR3 DNA reads as TGTGCCAGCAGCCTTGACCGAGGCGGGCAGTACTTC. The genes are TRBV2 and TRBJ2-7; D remains ambiguous. Germline-derived CDR1 and CDR2 are SNHLY and FYNNEI. The CDR3 sequence is 12 residues long. V was cut by 6 bases and J by 9 bases, with 15 bases left in between.

The chain carries TRBV29-1 and TRBJ1-2; D is ambiguous. The V gene's germline CDR1 is SQVTM and CDR2 ANQGSEA. The V and J ends lost 2 bases and 8 bases respectively, with 9 bases between them. The CDR3 runs 11 residues. CDR3 in DNA: TGCAGCGTTGAACTCCTTGAGGGCTACACCTTC. This codes for CSVELLEGYTF.

The V gene is TRBV19, the J gene TRBJ2-2; no reliable D call. Per germline, CDR1 LNHDA and CDR2 SQIVND (reference sequence). Trimming cost V 4 bases and J 7 bases, with 10 bases left between them. The CDR3 extends over 13 amino acids. The CDR3 loop reads CASSTRRFGELFF. The CDR3 nucleotides read TGTGCCAGTAGTACCCGCAGATTCGGGGAGCTGTTTTTT.

V and J are TRBV28 and TRBJ1-1; the match to TRBD1 covers 8 bases. The CDR3 extends over 15 amino acids. J lost 1 base, V lost 6 bases, and 7 bases had no gene match. Germline-derived CDR1 and CDR2 are MDHEN and SYDVKM. The CDR3 nucleotides are TGTGCCAGCAGGGGCTCAGGGGGCAGGAACACTGAAGCTTTCTTT. This sequence encodes CASRGSGGRNTEAFF.